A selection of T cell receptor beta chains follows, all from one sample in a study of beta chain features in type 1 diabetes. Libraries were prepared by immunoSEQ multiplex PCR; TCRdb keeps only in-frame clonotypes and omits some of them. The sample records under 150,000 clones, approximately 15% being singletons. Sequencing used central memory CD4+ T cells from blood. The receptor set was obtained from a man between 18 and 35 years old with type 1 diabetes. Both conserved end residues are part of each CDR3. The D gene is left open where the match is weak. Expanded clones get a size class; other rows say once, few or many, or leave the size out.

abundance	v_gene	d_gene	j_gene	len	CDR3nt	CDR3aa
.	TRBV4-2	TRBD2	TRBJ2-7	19	TGTGCCAGCAGCCAAGATACGCTAGCGGGAGCACCATACTCCTACGAGCAGTACTTC	CASSQDTLAGAPYSYEQYF
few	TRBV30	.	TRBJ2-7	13	TGTGCCTGGTCGTTAGACAGTAATTCCGAGCAGTACTTC	CAWSLDSNSEQYF
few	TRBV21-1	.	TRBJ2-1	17	TGTGCCAGCAGCACCCTTGGGGAACTAGTTTCCTACAATGAGCAGTTCTTC	CASSTLGELVSYNEQFF
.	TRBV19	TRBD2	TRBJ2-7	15	TGTGCCAGTAGTACCGGACTAGCGGGAGTTTACGAGCAGTACTTC	CASSTGLAGVYEQYF
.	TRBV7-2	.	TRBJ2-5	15	TGTGCCAGCAGCTCCCGGGGGGCAAGCGGAGAGACCCAGTACTTC	CASSSRGASGETQYF
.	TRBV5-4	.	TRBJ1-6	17	TGTGCCAGCAGCTTGAAGGGACTACAGGGTGTCAATTCACCCCTCCACTTT	CASSLKGLQGVNSPLHF
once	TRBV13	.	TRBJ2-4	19	TGTGCCAGCAGCGCCTACACCCCACGCAGGGGGGGGGCCAAAAACATTCAGTACTTC	CASSAYTPRRGGAKNIQYF
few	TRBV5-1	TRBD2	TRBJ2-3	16	TGCGCCAGCAGCTCCGGGGTAGCGGGAGCCAAAGATACGCAGTATTTT	CASSSGVAGAKDTQYF
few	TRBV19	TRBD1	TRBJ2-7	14	TGTGCCAGTAGTGTTCGGACAGGGTATGACGAGCAGTACTTC	CASSVRTGYDEQYF
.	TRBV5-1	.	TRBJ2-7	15	TGCGCCAGCAGCTTAAGGGACGGATTCTCCTACGAGCAGTACTTC	CASSLRDGFSYEQYF
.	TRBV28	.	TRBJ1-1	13	TGTGCCAGCGGGCGACGGGTGGACACTGAAGCTTTCTTT	CASGRRVDTEAFF
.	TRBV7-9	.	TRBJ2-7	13	TGTGCCAGCCGCCGACAGGACACCTACGAGCAGTACTTC	CASRRQDTYEQYF
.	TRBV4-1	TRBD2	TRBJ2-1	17	TGCGCCAGCAGCCCTCTTGACGGGAGGAGGACCTACAATGAGCAGTTCTTC	CASSPLDGRRTYNEQFF
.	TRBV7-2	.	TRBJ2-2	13	TGTGCCAGCAGCCCCGGGACGACCGGGGAGCTGTTTTTT	CASSPGTTGELFF
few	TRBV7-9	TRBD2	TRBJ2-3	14	TGTGCCAGCAGCCCGGGGACTACCACAGATACGCAGTATTTT	CASSPGTTTDTQYF
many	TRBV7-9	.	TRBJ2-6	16	TGTGCCAGCAGCCCGGGGAGATCCTCTGGGGCCAACGTCCTGACTTTC	CASSPGRSSGANVLTF
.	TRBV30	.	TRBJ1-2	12	TGTGCCTGGAGTTTATTGGACTATGGCTACACCTTC	CAWSLLDYGYTF
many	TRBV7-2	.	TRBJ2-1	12	TGTGCCAGCAGCTTGGACGCAGGCGAGCAGTTCTTC	CASSLDAGEQFF
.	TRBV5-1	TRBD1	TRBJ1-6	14	TGCGCCAGCAGCTTGGCCCAGGGGGATTCACCCCTCCACTTT	CASSLAQGDSPLHF
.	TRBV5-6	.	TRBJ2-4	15	TGTGCCAGCAGCCATTACCGACTAGAGAAAAACATTCAGTACTTC	CASSHYRLEKNIQYF
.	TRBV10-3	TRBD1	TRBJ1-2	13	TGTGCCATCAGGTACAGGGGGCAGGAAGGCTACACCTTC	CAIRYRGQEGYTF
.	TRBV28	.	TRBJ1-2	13	TGTGCCAGCAGTACTCTAGGACAGTCTGGCTACACCTTC	CASSTLGQSGYTF